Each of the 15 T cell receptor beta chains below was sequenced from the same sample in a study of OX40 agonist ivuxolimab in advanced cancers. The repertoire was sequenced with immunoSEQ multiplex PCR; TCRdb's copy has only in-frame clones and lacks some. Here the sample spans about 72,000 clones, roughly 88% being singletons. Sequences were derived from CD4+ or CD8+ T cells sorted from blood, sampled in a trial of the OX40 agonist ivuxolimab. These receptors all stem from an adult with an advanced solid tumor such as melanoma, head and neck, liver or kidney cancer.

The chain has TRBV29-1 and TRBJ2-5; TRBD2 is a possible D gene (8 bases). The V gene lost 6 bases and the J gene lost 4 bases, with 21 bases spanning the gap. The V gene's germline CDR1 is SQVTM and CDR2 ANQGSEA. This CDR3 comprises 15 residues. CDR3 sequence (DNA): TGCAGCGTGGCCCCAGGGGGAAGCGGGGGAGAGACCCAGTACTTC. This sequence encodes CSVAPGGSGGETQYF.

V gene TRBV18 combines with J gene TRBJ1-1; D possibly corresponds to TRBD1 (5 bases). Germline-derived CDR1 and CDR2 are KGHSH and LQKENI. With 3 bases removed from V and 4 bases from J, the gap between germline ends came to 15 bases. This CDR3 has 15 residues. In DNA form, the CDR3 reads TGTGCCAGCTCACCGTACGAGGGGTCAACCACTGAAGCTTTCTTT. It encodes CASSPYEGSTTEAFF.

The CDR3 is CATSRSLRDRAYEQYF. The CDR3 nucleotides read TGTGCCACCAGCCGATCGCTCCGGGACAGGGCCTACGAGCAGTACTTC. J is TRBJ2-7 and V is TRBV15; 9 positions agree with TRBD1. V was clipped by 5 bases and J by 2 bases; unmatched bases: 10. From germline, CDR1 is LNHNV and CDR2 YYDKDF (reference sequence). CDR3 length equals 16 residues.

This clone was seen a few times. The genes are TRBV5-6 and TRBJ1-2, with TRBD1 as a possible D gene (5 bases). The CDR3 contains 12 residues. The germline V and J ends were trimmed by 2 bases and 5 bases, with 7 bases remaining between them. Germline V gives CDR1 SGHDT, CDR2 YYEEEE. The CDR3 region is CASSFGTYGYTF. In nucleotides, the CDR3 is TGTGCCAGCAGCTTTGGGACTTATGGCTACACCTTC. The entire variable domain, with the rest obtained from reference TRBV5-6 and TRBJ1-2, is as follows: DAGVTQSPTHLIKTRGQQVTLRCSPKSGHDTVSWYQQALGQGPQFIFQYYEEEERQRGNFPDRFSGHQFPNYSSELNVNALLLGDSALYLCASSFGTYGYTFGSGTRLTVV.

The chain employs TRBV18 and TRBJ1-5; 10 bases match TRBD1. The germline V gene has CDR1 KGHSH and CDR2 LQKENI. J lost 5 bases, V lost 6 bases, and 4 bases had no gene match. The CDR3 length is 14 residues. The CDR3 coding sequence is TGTGCCAGCTCCCCCGGGACAGGGGATCAGCCCCAGCATTTT. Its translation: CASSPGTGDQPQHF.

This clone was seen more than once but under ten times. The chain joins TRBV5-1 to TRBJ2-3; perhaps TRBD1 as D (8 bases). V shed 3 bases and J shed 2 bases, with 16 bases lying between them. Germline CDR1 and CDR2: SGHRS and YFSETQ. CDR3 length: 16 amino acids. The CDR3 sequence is CASSWGGQEVTDTQYF. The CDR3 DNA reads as TGCGCCAGCAGCTGGGGGGGACAGGAAGTCACAGATACGCAGTATTTT.

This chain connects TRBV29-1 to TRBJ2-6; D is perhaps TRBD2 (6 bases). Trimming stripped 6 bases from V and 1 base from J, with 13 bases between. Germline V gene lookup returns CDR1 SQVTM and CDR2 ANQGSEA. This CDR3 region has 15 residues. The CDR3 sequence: CSVVKEGSGANVLTF. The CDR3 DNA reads TGCAGCGTAGTCAAGGAGGGTTCTGGGGCCAACGTCCTGACTTTC.

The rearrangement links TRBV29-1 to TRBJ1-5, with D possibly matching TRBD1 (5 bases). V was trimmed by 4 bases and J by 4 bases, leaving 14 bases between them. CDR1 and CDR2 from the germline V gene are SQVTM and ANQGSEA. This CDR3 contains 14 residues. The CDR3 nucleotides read TGCAGCGTTGCCTCCGGAGGGGTTAATCAGCCCCAGCATTTT. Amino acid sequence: CSVASGGVNQPQHF.

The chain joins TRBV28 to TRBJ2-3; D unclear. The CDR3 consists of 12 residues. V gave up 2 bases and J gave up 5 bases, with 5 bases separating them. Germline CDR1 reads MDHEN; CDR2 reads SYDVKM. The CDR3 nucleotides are TGTGCCAGCAGTTTACTGAGAGATACGCAGTATTTT. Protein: CASSLLRDTQYF.

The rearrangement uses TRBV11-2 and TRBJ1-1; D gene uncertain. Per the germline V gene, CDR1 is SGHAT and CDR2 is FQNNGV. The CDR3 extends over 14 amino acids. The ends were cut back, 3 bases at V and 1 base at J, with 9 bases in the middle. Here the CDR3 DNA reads TGTGCCAGCAGCTTTGGAAGAGCGAACACTGAAGCTTTCTTT. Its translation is CASSFGRANTEAFF. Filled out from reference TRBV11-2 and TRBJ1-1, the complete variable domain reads EAGVAQSPRYKIIEKRQSVAFWCNPISGHATLYWYQQILGQGPKLLIQFQNNGVVDDSQLPKDRFSAERLKGVDSTLKIQPAKLEDSAVYLCASSFGRANTEAFFGQGTRLTVV.

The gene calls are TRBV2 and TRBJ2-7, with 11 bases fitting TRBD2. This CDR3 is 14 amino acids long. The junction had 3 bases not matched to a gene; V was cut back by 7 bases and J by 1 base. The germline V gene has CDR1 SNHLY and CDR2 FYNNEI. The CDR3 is CASKTSGSSYEQYF. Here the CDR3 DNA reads TGTGCCAGCAAAACTAGCGGGAGTTCCTACGAGCAGTACTTC.

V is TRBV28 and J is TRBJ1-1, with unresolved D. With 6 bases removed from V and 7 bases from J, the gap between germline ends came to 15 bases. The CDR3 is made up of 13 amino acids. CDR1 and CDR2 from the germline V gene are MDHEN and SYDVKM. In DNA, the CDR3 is TGTGCCAGCAGAAAGCGGGCCAAAATTGAAGCTTTCTTT. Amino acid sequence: CASRKRAKIEAFF.

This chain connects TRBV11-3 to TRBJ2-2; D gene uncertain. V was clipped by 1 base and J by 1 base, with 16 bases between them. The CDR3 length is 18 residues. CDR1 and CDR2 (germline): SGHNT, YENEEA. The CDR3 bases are TGTGCCAGCAGCTTAGCCTCTCCGTTTGACGGGAACACCGGGGAGCTGTTTTTT. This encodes CASSLASPFDGNTGELFF.

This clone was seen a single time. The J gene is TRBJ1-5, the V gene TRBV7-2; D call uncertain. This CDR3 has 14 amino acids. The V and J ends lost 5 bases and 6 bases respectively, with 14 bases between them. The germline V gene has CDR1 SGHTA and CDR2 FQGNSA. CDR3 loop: CASSKGPVTQPQHF. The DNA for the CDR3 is TGTGCCAGCAGCAAAGGGCCAGTCACTCAGCCCCAGCATTTT.

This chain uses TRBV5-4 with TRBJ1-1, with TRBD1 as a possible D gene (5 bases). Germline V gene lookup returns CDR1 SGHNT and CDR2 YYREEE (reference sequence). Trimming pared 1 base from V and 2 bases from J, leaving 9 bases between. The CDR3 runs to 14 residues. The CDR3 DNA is TGTGCCAGCAGCTTGACAGGCACCAACACTGAAGCTTTCTTT. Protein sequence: CASSLTGTNTEAFF.